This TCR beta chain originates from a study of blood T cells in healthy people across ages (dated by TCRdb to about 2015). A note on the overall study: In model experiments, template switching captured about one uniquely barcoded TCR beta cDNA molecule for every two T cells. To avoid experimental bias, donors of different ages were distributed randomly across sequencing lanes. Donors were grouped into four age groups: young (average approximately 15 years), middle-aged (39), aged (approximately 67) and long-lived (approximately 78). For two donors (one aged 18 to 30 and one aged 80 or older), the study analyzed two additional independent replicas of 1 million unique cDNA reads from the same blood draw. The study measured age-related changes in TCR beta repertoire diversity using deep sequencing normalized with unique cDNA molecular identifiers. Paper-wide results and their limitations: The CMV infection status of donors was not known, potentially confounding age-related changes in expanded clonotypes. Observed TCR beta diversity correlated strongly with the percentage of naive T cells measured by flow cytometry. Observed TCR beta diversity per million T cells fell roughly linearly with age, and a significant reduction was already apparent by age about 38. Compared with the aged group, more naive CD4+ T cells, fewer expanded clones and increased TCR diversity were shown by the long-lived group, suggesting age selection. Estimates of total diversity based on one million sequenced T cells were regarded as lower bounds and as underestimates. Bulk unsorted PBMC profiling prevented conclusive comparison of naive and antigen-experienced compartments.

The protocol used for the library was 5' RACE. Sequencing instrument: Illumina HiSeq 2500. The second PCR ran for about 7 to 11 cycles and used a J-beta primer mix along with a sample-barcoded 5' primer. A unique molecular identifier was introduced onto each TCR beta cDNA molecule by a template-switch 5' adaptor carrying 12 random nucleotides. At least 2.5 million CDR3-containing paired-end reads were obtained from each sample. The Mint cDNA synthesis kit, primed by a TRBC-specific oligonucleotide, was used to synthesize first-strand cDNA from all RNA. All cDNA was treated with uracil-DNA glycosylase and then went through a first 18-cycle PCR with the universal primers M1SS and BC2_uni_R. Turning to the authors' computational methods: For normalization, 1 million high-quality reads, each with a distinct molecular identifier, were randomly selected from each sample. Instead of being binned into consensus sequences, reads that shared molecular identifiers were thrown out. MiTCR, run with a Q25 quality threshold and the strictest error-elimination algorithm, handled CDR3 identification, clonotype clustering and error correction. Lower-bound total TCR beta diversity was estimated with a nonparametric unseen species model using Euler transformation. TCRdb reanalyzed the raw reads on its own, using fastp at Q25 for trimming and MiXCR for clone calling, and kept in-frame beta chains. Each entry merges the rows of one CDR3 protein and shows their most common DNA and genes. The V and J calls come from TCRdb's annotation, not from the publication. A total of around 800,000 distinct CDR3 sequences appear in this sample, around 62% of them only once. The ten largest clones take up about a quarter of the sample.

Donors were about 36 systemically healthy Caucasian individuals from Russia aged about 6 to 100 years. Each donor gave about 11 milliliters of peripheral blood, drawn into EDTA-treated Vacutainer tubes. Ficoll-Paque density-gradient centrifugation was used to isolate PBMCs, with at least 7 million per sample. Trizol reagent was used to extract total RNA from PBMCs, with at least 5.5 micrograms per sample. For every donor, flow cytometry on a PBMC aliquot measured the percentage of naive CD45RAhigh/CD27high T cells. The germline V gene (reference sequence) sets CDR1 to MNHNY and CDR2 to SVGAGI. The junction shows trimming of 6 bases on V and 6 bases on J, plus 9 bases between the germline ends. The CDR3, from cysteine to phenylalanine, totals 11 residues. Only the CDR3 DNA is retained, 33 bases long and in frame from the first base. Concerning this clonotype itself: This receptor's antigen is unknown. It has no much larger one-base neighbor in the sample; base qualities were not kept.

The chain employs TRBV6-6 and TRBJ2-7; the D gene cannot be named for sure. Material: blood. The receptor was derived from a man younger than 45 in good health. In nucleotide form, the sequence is TGTGCCAGCAGGGATCTGTGCGAGCAGTACTTC. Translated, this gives CASRDLCEQYF.